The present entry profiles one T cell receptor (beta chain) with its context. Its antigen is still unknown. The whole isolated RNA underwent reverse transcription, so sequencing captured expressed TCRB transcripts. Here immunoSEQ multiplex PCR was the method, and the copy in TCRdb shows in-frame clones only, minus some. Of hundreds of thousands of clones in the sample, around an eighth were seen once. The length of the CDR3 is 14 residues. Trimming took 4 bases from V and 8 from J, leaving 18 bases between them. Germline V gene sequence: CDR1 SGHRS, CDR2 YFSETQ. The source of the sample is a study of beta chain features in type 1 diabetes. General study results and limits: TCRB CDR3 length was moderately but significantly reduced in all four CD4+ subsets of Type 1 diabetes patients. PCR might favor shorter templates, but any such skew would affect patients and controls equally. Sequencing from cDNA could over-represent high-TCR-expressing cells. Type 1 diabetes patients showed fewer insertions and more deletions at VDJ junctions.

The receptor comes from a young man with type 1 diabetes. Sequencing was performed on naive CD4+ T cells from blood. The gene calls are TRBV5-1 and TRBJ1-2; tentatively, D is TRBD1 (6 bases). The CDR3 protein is CASSEQGQWEGYTF. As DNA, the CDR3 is TGCGCCAGCAGCGAACAGGGACAATGGGAGGGCTACACCTTC.